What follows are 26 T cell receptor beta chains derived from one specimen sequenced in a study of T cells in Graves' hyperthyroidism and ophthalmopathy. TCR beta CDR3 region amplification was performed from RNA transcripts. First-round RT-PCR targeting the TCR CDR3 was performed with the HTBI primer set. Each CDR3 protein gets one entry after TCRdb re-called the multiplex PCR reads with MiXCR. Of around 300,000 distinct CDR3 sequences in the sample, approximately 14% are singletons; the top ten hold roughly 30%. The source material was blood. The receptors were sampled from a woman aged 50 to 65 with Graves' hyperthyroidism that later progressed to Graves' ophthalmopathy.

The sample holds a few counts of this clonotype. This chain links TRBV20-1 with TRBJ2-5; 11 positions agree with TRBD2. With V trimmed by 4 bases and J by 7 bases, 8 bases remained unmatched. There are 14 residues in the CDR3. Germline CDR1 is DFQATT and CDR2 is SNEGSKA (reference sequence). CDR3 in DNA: TGCAGTGCTAAGGGGCTAGCGGGAGGAGGGACCCAGTACTTC. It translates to CSAKGLAGGGTQYF.

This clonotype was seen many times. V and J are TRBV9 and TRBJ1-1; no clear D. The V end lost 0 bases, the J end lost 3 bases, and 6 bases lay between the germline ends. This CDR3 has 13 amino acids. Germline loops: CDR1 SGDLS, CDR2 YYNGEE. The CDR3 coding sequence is TGTGCCAGCAGCGTAGTCCCCGACACTGAAGCTTTCTTT. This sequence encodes CASSVVPDTEAFF.

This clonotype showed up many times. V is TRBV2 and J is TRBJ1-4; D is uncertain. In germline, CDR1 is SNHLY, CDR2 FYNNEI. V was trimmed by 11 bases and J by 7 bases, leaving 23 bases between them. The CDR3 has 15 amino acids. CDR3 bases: TGTGCCTCCTACTTCCGGGAGGGCTCGATTGAAAAACTGTTTTTT. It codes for CASYFREGSIEKLFF.

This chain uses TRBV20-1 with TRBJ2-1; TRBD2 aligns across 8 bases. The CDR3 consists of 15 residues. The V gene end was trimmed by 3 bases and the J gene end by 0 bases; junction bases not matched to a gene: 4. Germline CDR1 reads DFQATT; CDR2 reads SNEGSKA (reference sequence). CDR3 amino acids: CSASPSGSSYNEQFF. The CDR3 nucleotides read TGCAGTGCTAGCCCTAGCGGGTCCTCCTACAATGAGCAGTTCTTC.

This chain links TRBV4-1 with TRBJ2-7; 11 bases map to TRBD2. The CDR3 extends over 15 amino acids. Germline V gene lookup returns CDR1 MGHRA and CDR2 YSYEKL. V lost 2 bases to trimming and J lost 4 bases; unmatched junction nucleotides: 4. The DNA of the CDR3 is TGCGCCAGCAGCCAATCGACTAGCGGGGATTACGAGCAGTACTTC. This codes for CASSQSTSGDYEQYF.

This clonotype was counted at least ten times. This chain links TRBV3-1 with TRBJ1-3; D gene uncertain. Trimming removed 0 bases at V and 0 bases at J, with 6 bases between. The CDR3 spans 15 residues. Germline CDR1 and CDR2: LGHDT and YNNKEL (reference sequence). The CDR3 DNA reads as TGTGCCAGCAGCCAAGAAGGGTTCTCTGGAAACACCATATATTTT. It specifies CASSQEGFSGNTIYF.

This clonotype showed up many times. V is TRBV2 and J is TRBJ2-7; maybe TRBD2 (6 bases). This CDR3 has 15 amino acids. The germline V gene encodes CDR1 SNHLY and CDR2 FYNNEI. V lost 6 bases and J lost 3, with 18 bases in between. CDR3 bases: TGTGCCAGCAGCGGGGGATGGCGTACTGGCTACGAGCAGTACTTC. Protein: CASSGGWRTGYEQYF.

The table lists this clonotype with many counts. The CDR3 is CATSDLGQGTSDTQYF. The CDR3 DNA is TGTGCCACCAGTGATTTGGGACAGGGAACGTCAGATACGCAGTATTTT. V gene TRBV24-1 combines with J gene TRBJ2-3; 8 nucleotides align to TRBD1. The CDR3 has 16 residues. Germline CDR1 reads KGHDR; CDR2 reads SFDVKD. J lost 4 bases, V lost 0 bases, and 5 bases had no gene match.

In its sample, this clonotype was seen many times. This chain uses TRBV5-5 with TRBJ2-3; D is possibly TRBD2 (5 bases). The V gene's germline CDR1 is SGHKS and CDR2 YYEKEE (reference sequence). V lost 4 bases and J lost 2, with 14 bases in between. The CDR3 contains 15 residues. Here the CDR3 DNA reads TGTGCCAGCAGCCCGGGATGGCAGCTCACAGATACGCAGTATTTT. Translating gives CASSPGWQLTDTQYF.

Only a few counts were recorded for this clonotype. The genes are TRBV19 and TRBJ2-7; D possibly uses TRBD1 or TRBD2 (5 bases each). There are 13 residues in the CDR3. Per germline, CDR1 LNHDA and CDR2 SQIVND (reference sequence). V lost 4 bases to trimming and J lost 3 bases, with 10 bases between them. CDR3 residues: CASSTTGGYEQYF. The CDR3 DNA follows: TGTGCCAGTAGTACTACAGGAGGCTACGAGCAGTACTTC.

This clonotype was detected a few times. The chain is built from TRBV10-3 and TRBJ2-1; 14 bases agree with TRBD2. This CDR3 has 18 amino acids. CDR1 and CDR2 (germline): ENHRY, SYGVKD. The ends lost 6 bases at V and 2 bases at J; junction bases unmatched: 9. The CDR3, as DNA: TGTGCCATCAGGGCGACTAGCGGGAGGGCCTTAACCTACAATGAGCAGTTCTTC. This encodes CAIRATSGRALTYNEQFF.

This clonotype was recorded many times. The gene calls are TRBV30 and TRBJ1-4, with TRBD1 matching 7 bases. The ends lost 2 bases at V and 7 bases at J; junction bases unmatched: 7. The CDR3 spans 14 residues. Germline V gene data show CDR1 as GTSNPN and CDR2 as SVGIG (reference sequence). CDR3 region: CAWSSRQGREKLFF. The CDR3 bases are TGTGCCTGGAGTTCCCGACAGGGTCGTGAAAAACTGTTTTTT.

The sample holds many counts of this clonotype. CDR3 bases: TGTGCCAGCAGCCTATATACGGGAGCGGGCTACAATGAGCAGTTCTTC. Translation gives CASSLYTGAGYNEQFF. The J gene is TRBJ2-1, the V gene TRBV6-1, with TRBD2 as a possible D gene (6 bases). The germline V gene encodes CDR1 MNHNS and CDR2 SASEGT. This CDR3 spans 16 amino acids. With 6 bases removed from V and 3 bases from J, the gap between germline ends came to 18 bases.

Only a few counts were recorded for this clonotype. The CDR3 nucleotides read TGTGCCAGCAGTCTGAAAGGCCTAGCGGACACCGGGGAGCTGTTTTTT. Its protein product is CASSLKGLADTGELFF. V is TRBV5-4 and J is TRBJ2-2; 7 bases match TRBD2. The junction had 10 bases not matched to a gene; V was cut back by 5 bases and J by 3 bases. Germline V CDR1 and CDR2: SGHNT, YYREEE (reference sequence). This CDR3 spans 16 amino acids.

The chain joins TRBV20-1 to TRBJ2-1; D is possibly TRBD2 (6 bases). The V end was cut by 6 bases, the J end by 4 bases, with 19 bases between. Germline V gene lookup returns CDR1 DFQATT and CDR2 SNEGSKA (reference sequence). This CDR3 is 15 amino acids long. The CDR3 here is CSASGLSAKYNEQFF. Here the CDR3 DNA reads TGCAGTGCCTCGGGACTCTCGGCCAAATACAATGAGCAGTTCTTC.

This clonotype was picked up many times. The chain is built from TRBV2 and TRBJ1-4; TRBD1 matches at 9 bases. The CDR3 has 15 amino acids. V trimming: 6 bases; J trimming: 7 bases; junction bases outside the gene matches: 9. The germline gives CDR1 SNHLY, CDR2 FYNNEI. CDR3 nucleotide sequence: TGTGCCAGCAGCAGGATGGGACAGGGAAGTGAAAAACTGTTTTTT. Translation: CASSRMGQGSEKLFF.

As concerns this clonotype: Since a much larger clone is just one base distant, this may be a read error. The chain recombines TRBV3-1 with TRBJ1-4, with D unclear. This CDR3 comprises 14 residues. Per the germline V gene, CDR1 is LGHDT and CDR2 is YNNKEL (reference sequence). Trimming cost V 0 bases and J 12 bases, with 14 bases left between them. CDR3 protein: CASSQDGMPDQLFF. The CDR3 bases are TGTGCCAGCAGCCAAGACGGCATGCCAGACCAACTGTTTTTT.

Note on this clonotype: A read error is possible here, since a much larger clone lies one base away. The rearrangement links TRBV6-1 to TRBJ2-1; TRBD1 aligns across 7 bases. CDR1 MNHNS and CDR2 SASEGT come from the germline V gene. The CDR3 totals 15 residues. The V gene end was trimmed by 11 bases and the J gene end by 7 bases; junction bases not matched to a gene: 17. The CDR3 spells CAGTITETGKNEQFF. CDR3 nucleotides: TGTGCCGGCACCATTACCGAGACAGGGAAAAATGAGCAGTTCTTC.

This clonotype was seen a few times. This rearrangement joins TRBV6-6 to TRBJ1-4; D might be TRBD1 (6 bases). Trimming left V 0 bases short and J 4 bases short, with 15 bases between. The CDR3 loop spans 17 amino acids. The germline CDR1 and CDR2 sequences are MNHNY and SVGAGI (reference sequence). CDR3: CASSYSGRTALNEKLFF. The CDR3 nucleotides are TGTGCCAGCAGTTACTCGGGGCGGACAGCCCTTAATGAAAAACTGTTTTTT.

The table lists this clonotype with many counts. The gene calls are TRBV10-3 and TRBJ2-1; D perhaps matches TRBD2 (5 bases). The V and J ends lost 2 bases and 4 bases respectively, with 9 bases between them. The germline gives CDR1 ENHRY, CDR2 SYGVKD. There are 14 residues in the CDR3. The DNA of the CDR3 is TGTGCCATCAGTGAGCGGGATCAATACAATGAGCAGTTCTTC. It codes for CAISERDQYNEQFF.

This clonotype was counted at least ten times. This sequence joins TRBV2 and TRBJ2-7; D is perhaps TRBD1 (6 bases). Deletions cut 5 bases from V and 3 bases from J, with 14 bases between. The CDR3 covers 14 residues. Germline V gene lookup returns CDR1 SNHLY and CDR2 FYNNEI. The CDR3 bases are TGTGCCAGCAGTTTCCTGGACAGCATCTACGAGCAGTACTTC. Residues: CASSFLDSIYEQYF.

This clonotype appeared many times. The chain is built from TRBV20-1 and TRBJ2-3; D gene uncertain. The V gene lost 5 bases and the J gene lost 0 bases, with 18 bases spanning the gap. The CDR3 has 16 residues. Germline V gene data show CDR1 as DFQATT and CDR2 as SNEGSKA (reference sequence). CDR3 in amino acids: CSAPIGGISSTDTQYF. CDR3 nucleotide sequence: TGCAGTGCTCCTATCGGCGGAATCTCTAGCACAGATACGCAGTATTTT.

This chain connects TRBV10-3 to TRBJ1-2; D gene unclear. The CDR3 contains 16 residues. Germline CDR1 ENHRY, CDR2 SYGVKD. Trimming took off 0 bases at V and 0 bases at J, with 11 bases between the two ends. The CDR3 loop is CAISESVSTANYGYTF. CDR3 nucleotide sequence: TGTGCCATCAGTGAGTCAGTGTCCACGGCTAACTATGGCTACACCTTC.

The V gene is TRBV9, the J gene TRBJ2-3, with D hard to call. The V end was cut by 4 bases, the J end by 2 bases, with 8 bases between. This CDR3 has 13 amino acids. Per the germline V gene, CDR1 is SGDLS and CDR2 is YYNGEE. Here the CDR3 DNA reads TGTGCCAGCAGCCCCCGTATCACAGATACGCAGTATTTT. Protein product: CASSPRITDTQYF.

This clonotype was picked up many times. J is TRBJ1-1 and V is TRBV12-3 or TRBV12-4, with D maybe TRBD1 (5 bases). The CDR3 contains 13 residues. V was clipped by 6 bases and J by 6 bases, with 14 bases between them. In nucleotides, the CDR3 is TGTGCCAGCAGCCCCGGACAAGTTGCTGAAGCTTTCTTT. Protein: CASSPGQVAEAFF.

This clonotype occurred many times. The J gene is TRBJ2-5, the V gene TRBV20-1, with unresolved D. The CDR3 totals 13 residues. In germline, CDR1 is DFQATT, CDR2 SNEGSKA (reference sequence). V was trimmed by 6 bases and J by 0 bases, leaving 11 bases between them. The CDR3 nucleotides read TGCAGTGCATTAGACCCTAACCAAGAGACCCAGTACTTC. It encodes CSALDPNQETQYF.